This TCR beta chain was sequenced during a study of cytotoxic CD8 clonotypes in ibrutinib-treated CLL. Sequencing was designed to attain a depth spanning 1 in 200,000 to 1 in 1 million T cells. The data were produced by immunoSEQ multiplex PCR, yet TCRdb's version contains in-frame clones alone and is incomplete. This table has more than 110,000 clones, 80% appearing once. V lost 1 base to trimming and J lost 2 bases, with 9 bases between them. Germline V gives CDR1 SGHAT, CDR2 FQNNGV. This CDR3 region has 14 residues. Cryopreserved PBMCs provided around 2 micrograms of genomic DNA for the TCR beta libraries. Whole-study findings and limits: In comparison with age-matched healthy donors, baseline clonality was higher and tracked circulating CD8+ T-cell counts.

This clone showed up just once. Its target is unknown. The J gene is TRBJ2-7, the V gene TRBV11-2; the D gene is possibly TRBD2 (5 bases). This material consisted of PBMCs, taken after 36 months of ibrutinib treatment. The sequence came from a human donor with chronic lymphocytic leukemia. The CDR3 coding sequence is TGTGCCAGCAGCTTAGGTTACGGGACCTACGAGCAGTACTTC. This gives the protein CASSLGYGTYEQYF.